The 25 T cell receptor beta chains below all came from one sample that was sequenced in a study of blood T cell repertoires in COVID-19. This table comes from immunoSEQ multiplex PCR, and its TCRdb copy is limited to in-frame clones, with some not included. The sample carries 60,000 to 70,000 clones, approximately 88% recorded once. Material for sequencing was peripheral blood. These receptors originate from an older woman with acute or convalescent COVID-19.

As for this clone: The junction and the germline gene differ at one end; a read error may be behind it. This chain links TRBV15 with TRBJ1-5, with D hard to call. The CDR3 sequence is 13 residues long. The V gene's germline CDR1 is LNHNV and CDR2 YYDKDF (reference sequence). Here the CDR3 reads CATSRVLGGEFRF. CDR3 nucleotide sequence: TGTGCCACCAGCAGAGTCCTTGGTGGGGAGTTTCGGTTT. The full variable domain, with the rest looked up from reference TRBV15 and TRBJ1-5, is DAMVIQNPRYQVTQFGKPVTLSCSQTLNHNVMYWYQQKSSQAPKLLFHYYDKDFNNEADTPDNFQSRRPNTSFCFLDIRSPGLGDTAMYLCATSRVLGGEFRFGDGTRLSIL.

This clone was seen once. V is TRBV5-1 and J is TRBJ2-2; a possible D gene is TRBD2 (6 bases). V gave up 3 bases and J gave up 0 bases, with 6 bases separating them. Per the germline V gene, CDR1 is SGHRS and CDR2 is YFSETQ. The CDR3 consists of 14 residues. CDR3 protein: CASSWTTNTGELFF. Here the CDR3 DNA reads TGCGCCAGCAGCTGGACTACGAACACCGGGGAGCTGTTTTTT.

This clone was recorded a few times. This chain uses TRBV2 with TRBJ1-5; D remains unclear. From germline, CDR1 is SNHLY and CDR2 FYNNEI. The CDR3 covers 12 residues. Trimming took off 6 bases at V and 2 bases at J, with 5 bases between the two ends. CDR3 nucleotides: TGTGCCAGCAGGGGCGGCAATCAGCCCCAGCATTTT. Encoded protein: CASRGGNQPQHF.

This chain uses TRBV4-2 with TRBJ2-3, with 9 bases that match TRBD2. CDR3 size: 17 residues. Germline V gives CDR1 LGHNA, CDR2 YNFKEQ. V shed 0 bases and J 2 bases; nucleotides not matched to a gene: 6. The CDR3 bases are TGTGCCAGCAGCCAAGAGGGACTAGCAGGGGACACAGATACGCAGTATTTT. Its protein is CASSQEGLAGDTDTQYF.

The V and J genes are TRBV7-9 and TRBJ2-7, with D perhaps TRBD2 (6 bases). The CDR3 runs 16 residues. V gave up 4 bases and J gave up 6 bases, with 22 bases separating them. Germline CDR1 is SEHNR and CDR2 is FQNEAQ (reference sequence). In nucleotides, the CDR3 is TGTGCCAGCAGCTCCAGCGGTCTAGCGAGGTTTAGCGAGCAGTACGTC. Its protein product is CASSSSGLARFSEQYV.

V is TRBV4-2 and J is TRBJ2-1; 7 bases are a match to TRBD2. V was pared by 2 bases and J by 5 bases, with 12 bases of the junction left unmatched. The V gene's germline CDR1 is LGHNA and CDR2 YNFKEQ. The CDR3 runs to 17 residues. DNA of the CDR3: TGTGCCAGCAGCCAAAGTTCTGCGGGAGTTTCCCACAATGAGCAGTTCTTC. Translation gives CASSQSSAGVSHNEQFF.

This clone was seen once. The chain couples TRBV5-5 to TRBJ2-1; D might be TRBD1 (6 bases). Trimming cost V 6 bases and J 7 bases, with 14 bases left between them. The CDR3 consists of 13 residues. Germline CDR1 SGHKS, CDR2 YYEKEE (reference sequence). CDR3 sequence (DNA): TGTGCCAGCATCTCGGCAGGGGCGAATGAGCAGTTCTTC. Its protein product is CASISAGANEQFF.

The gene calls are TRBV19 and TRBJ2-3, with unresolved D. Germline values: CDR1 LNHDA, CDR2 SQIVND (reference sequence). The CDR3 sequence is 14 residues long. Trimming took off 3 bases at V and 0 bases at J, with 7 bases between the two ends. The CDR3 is CASSIPSSTDTQYF. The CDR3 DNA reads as TGTGCCAGTAGTATCCCCTCTAGCACAGATACGCAGTATTTT. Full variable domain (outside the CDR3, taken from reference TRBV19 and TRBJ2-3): DGGITQSPKYLFRKEGQNVTLSCEQNLNHDAMYWYRQDPGQGLRLIYYSQIVNDFQKGDIAEGYSVSREKKESFPLTVTSAQKNPTAFYLCASSIPSSTDTQYFGPGTRLTVL.

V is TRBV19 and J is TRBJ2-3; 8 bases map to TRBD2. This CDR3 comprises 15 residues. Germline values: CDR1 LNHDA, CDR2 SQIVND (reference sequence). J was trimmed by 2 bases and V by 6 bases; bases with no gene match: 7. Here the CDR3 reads CASRSLAVITDTQYF. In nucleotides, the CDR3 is TGTGCCAGTAGGTCACTAGCGGTAATCACAGATACGCAGTATTTT.

The CDR3 protein is CSVFLGYNEQFF. The CDR3 region has the DNA TGCAGCGTATTCCTAGGCTACAATGAGCAGTTCTTC. The rearrangement joins TRBV29-1 to TRBJ2-1; D ambiguous. The germline CDR1 and CDR2 sequences are SQVTM and ANQGSEA. Trimming took 6 bases from V and 3 from J, leaving 9 bases between them. This CDR3 contains 12 residues.

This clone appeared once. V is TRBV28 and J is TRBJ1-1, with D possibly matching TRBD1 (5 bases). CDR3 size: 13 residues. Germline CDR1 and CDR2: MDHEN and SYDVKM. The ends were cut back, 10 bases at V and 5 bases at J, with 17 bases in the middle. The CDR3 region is CATNDRSRTEAFF. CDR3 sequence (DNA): TGTGCCACCAACGACAGAAGTCGAACTGAAGCTTTCTTT.

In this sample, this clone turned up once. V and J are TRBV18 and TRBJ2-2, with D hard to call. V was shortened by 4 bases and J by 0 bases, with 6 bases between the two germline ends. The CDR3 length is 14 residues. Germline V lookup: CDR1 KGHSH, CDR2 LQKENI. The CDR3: CASSLKSNTGELFF. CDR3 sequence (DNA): TGTGCCAGCTCACTTAAATCGAACACCGGGGAGCTGTTTTTT.

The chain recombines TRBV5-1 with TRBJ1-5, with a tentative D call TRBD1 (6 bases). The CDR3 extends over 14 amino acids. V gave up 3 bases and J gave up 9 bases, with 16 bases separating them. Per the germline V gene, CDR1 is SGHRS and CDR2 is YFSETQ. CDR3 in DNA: TGCGCCAGCAGCTCGGGGGGCGAGAACGGGCCCCAGCATTTT. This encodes CASSSGGENGPQHF.

CDR3 region: CASSLLDRGNTEAFF. As DNA, the CDR3 is TGTGCCAGCAGCTTGCTAGACAGGGGGAACACTGAAGCTTTCTTT. This chain uses TRBV5-4 with TRBJ1-1, with TRBD1 identical over 8 bases. The length of the CDR3 is 15 residues. V shed 1 base and J 1 base; nucleotides not matched to a gene: 3. Germline V lookup: CDR1 SGHNT, CDR2 YYREEE (reference sequence).

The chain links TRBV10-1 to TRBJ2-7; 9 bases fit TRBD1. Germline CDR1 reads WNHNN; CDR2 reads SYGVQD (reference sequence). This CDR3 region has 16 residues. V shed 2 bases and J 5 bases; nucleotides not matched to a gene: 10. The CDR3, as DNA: TGCGCCAGCAGTGAGGACCCCGGGACAGGGAAAGACGAGCAGTACGTC. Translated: CASSEDPGTGKDEQYV.

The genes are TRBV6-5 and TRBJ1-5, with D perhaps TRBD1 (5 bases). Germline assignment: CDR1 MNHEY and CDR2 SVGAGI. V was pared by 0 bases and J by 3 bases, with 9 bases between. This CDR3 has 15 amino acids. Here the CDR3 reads CASSYSAGLNQPQHF. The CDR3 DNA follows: TGTGCCAGCAGTTACTCGGCAGGGCTCAATCAGCCCCAGCATTTT.

The CDR3 sequence is CASRSSGGSREQYV. The DNA for the CDR3 is TGTGCCAGCAGGTCTAGCGGGGGGTCGCGGGAGCAGTACGTC. This chain joins TRBV6-5 and TRBJ2-7; 11 bases fit TRBD2. V dropped 6 bases and J dropped 7; count of bases not matched to a gene: 8. The CDR3 is made up of 14 amino acids. Germline V gives CDR1 MNHEY, CDR2 SVGAGI.

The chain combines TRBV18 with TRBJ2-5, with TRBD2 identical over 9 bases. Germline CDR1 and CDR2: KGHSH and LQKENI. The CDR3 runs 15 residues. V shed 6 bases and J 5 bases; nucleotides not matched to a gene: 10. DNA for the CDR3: TGTGCCAGCTCGCTCCCGGGACTAGCTGGGGAGACCCAGTACTTC. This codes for CASSLPGLAGETQYF.

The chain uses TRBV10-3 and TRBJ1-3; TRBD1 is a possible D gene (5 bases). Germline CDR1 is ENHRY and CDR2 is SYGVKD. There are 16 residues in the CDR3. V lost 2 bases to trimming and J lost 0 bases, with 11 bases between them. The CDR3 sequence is CAISEIGGSSGNTIYF. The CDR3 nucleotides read TGTGCCATCAGTGAGATCGGGGGTAGCTCTGGAAACACCATATATTTT.

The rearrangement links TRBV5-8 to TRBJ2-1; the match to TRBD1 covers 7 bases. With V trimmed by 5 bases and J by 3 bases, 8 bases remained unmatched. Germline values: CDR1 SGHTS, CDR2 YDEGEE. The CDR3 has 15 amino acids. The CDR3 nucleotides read TGTGCCAGCAGTTCGACAGGGCGAGGCTACAATGAGCAGTTCTTC. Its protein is CASSSTGRGYNEQFF.

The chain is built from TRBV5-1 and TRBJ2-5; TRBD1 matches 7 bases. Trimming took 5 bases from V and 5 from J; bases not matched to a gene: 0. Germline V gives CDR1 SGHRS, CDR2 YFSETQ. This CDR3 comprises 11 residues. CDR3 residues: CASRTGETQYF. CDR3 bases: TGCGCCAGCAGGACAGGGGAGACCCAGTACTTC.

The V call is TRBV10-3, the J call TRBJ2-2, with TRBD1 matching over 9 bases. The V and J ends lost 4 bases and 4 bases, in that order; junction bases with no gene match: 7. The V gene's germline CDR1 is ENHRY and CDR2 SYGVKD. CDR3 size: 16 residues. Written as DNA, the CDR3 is TGTGCCATCAGTGGGGAGACAGGGGGAGGCACCGGGGAGCTGTTTTTT. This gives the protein CAISGETGGGTGELFF.

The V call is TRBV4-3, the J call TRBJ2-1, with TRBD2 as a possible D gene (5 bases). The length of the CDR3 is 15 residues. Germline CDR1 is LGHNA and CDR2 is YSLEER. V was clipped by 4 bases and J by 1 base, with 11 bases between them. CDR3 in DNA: TGCGCCAGCAGCCCCGGCGGAGGTTCCTACAATGAGCAGTTCTTC. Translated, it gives CASSPGGGSYNEQFF.

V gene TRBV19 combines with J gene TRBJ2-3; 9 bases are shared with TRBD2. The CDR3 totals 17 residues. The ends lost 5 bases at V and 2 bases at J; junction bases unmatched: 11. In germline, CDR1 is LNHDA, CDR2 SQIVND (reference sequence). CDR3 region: CASSPGTSQLHTDTQYF. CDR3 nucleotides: TGTGCCAGTAGTCCTGGGACTAGCCAACTCCACACAGATACGCAGTATTTT.

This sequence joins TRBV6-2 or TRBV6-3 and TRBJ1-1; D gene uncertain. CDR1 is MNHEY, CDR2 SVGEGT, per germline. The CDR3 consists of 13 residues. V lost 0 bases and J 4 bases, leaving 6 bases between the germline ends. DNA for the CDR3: TGTGCCAGCAGTTACTCGAGTTTCACTGAAGCTTTCTTT. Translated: CASSYSSFTEAFF.